This TCR beta chain was captured by sequencing in a study of CD8 T cells in Susac syndrome. Overall study results and limits: That the number of individuals in its TCR sequencing and HLA analysis was relatively small was acknowledged by the study.

TCR beta was sequenced from blood CD8+ and CD4+ T cells. As regards this clonotype: What it recognizes is unknown. An end of the junction differs from the germline gene, which may be a read error.

With random hexamers, roughly 0.45 to 1 ug RNA was reverse transcribed. TCRdb re-derived calls from the immunoSEQ multiplex PCR reads in MiXCR, one entry per CDR3 protein. The sample lists about 400,000 distinct CDR3 sequences, approximately 85% occurring once. The CDR3 is made up of 14 amino acids. Germline values: CDR1 KGHSH, CDR2 LQKENI. The sequenced sample consisted of CD8+ T cells from PBMCs. The chain recombines TRBV18 with TRBJ2-1; TRBD2 agrees at 9 bases. This receptor was obtained from a human donor with multiple sclerosis. Here the CDR3 reads CASSPPGLAYEQSF. The DNA for the CDR3 is TGTGCCAGCTCACCACCGGGACTAGCCTATGAGCAGTCCTTC.